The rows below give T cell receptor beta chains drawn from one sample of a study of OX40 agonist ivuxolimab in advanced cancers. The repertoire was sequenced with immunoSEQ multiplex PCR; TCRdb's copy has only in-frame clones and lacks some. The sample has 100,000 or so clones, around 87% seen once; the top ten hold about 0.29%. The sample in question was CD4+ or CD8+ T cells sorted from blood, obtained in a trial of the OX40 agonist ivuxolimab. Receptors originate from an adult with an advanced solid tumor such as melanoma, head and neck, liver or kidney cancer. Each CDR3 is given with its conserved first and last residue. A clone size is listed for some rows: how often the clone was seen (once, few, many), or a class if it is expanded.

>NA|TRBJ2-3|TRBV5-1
CASSLFTGTSASDTQYF
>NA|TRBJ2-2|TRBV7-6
CASSLLRGQTGELFF
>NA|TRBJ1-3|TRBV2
CASNPTGGNTIYF
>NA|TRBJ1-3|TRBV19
CASSMGLRGASGSTIYF
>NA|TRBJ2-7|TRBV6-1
CASGTAFSYEQYF
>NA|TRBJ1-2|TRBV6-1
CASRGQGASGGYTF
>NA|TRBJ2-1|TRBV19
CASSMGTGIPIYNEQFF
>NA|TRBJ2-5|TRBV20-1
CSAGTGLTQYF
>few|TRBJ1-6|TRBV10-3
CAISERGNSPLHF
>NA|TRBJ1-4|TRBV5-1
CASSLDTGVGEKLFF
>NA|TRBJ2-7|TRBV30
CAWRQTGPSYEQYF
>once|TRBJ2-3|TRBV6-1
CASSEAYRVADTQYF
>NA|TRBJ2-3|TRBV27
CASSPRGPYTDTQYF
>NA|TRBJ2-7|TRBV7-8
CASSLNRLGYEQYF
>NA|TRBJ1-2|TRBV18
CATSTDQANGYTF
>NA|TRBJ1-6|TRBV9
CASSGWGVTPLHF
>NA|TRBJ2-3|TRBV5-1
CASSSRPADTQYF
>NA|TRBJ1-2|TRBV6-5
CASRGQNYGYTF
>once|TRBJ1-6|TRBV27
CASSLDAGGYSPLHF
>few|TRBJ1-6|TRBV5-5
CASSRLQDNSPLHF
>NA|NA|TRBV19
CATSSQGEQYF
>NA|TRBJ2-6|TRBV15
CATSRGATGANVLTF
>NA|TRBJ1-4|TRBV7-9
CASSSYRNNNEKLFF
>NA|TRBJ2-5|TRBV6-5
CASRGGETQYF
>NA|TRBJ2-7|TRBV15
CATSRQGPSYEQYF
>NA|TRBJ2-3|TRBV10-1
CASRGDHLPDTQYF
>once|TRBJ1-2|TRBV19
CASSIEGFTYGYTF
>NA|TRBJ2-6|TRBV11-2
CASSDRGAGANVLTF
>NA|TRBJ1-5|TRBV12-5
CASGLGVQGSRNQPQHF
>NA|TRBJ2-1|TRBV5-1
CASSSGLAVYNEQFF
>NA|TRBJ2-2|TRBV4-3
CASSYGTGANTGELFF
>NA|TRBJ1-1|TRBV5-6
CASSYRDRVKAEAFF
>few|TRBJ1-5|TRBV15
CATGPRGRDQPQHF
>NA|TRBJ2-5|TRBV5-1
CASRPGGAPGTETQYF
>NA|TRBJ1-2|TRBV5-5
CASSYGQGPSYTF
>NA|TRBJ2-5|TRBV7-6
CASSLADGGWKETQYF
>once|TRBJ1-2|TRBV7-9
CASSLRVDRDYGYTF
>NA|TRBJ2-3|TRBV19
CASSNPGTQYF
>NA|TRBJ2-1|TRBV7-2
CASQPRSSYNEQFF
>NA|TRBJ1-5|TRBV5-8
CASSRRDLPSNQPQHF
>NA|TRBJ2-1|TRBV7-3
CASSRDRGPLNEQFF